The 10 T cell receptor beta chains listed next were all sequenced from one sample in a study of OX40 agonist ivuxolimab in advanced cancers. TCRdb's copy holds only in-frame clones and misses some; the assay was immunoSEQ multiplex PCR. The sample comprises 40,000 to 60,000 clones, roughly 81% of which are singletons, and around 7% rests with the top ten. Sample: CD4+ or CD8+ T cells sorted from blood, taken in a trial of the OX40 agonist ivuxolimab. Every receptor here comes from an adult with an advanced solid tumor such as melanoma, head and neck, liver or kidney cancer.

This rearrangement joins TRBV29-1 to TRBJ1-5; the D gene is possibly TRBD1 (6 bases). Germline CDR1 reads SQVTM; CDR2 reads ANQGSEA. This CDR3 contains 14 residues. V shed 4 bases and J shed 7 bases, with 17 bases lying between them. The CDR3 sequence: CSVGVGGRGQPQHF. Here the CDR3 DNA reads TGCAGCGTTGGGGTCGGGGGCAGGGGACAGCCCCAGCATTTT.

This clone came up a few times. In nucleotides, the CDR3 is TGCGCCAGCAGCCAAGAGTATGGCAGGCCGGGGGAGACCCAGTACTTC. Protein sequence: CASSQEYGRPGETQYF. V gene TRBV4-1 combines with J gene TRBJ2-5, with TRBD2 as a possible D gene (5 bases). The length of the CDR3 is 16 residues. Trimming stripped 0 bases from V and 5 bases from J, with 16 bases between. The germline V gene has CDR1 MGHRA and CDR2 YSYEKL.

This chain connects TRBV4-3 to TRBJ2-1; D is possibly TRBD1 (6 bases). The CDR3 is 15 residues long. Trimming took off 5 bases at V and 1 base at J, with 12 bases between the two ends. Germline lookup yields CDR1 LGHNA and CDR2 YSLEER. In nucleotides, the CDR3 is TGCGCCAGCAGCTGGGGAACAGGGTCCTACAATGAGCAGTTCTTC. Protein product: CASSWGTGSYNEQFF.

The rearrangement links TRBV6-6 to TRBJ1-5, with 7 bases fitting TRBD1. Germline V gene data show CDR1 as MNHNY and CDR2 as SVGAGI (reference sequence). V shed 10 bases and J 1 base; nucleotides not matched to a gene: 4. This CDR3 spans 13 amino acids. The CDR3 here is CANAGGSNQPQHF. The CDR3 coding sequence is TGTGCCAACGCAGGGGGGAGCAATCAGCCCCAGCATTTT.

The DNA for the CDR3 is TGTGCCAGCAGCCCCCCCAGGGGCAGGGGGCCGAATGAGCAGTTCTTC. Protein product: CASSPPRGRGPNEQFF. This rearrangement joins TRBV11-2 to TRBJ2-1; 8 bases are shared with TRBD1. The CDR3 consists of 16 residues. The germline gives CDR1 SGHAT, CDR2 FQNNGV. J gave up 7 bases and V 5 bases, and 13 bases lay outside the gene matches.

The chain joins TRBV18 to TRBJ2-7; 9 bases match TRBD2. Germline V lookup: CDR1 KGHSH, CDR2 LQKENI. The length of the CDR3 is 16 residues. With 2 bases clipped from V and 2 bases from J, the junction kept 7 bases outside the gene matches. The CDR3 bases are TGTGCCAGCTCACCATCCCGGACTAGCGACCCCTACGAGCAGTACTTC. Its translation: CASSPSRTSDPYEQYF.

The V gene is TRBV29-1, the J gene TRBJ2-1; D is perhaps TRBD2 (5 bases). Germline CDR1 reads SQVTM; CDR2 reads ANQGSEA. The CDR3 is 13 amino acids. V was trimmed by 6 bases and J by 5 bases, leaving 14 bases between them. The DNA of the CDR3 is TGCAGCGTCCTCCCTGACGGGGACAATGAGCAGTTCTTC. The encoded protein is CSVLPDGDNEQFF.

This chain joins TRBV6-5 and TRBJ2-1; 9 bases fit TRBD2. V gave up 7 bases and J gave up 7 bases; unmatched junction bases: 8. The CDR3 totals 14 residues. The germline gives CDR1 MNHEY, CDR2 SVGAGI. The CDR3, as DNA: TGTGCCAGCAAGATGGCGGGAGGGAGGAATGAGCAGTTCTTC. Translating gives CASKMAGGRNEQFF.

The V and J genes are TRBV6-1 and TRBJ1-2; a possible D gene is TRBD1 (6 bases). CDR3 length equals 15 residues. Trimming removed 2 bases at V and 4 bases at J, with 14 bases between. Germline values: CDR1 MNHNS, CDR2 SASEGT. Written as DNA, the CDR3 is TGTGCCAGCAGTGAATTTACAGGGACGGTCTATGGCTACACCTTC. Its protein is CASSEFTGTVYGYTF.

The table lists this clone with a count of one. CDR3 amino acids: CASSVGGWGQETQYF. The CDR3 DNA sequence: TGTGCCAGCAGCGTAGGGGGATGGGGCCAAGAGACCCAGTACTTC. The J gene is TRBJ2-5, the V gene TRBV9; D not certain. Trimming took 0 bases from V and 1 from J, leaving 10 bases between them. The CDR3 extends over 15 amino acids. The germline V gene has CDR1 SGDLS and CDR2 YYNGEE.